One and the same sample provided the 14 T cell receptor beta chains below, sequenced in a study of blood T cell repertoires in COVID-19. Here immunoSEQ multiplex PCR was the method, and the copy in TCRdb shows in-frame clones only, minus some. The data show 88,000 or so clones, less than 90% seen once. Sequences were obtained from peripheral blood. Receptors were obtained from a man in his 60s with acute or convalescent COVID-19.

This chain links TRBV27 with TRBJ1-2; 9 bases match TRBD1. The CDR3 is 16 residues long. Germline CDR1 MNHEY, CDR2 SMNVEV (reference sequence). V dropped 0 bases and J dropped 5; count of bases not matched to a gene: 7. Here the CDR3 DNA reads TGTGCCAGCAGTTTATCACAACAGGGGGCGCGGTATGGCTACACCTTC. This translates into CASSLSQQGARYGYTF.

This chain connects TRBV29-1 to TRBJ2-7; perhaps TRBD2 as D (6 bases). V was pared by 6 bases and J by 4 bases, with 13 bases between. CDR1 and CDR2 (germline): SQVTM, ANQGSEA. CDR3 size: 12 residues. CDR3 in amino acids: CSVLRGKYEQYF. CDR3 nucleotides: TGCAGCGTCCTACGGGGGAAATACGAGCAGTACTTC.

The rearrangement links TRBV7-9 to TRBJ1-1; 9 nucleotides agree with TRBD1. The ends lost 5 bases at V and 4 bases at J; junction bases unmatched: 5. This CDR3 contains 14 residues. From germline, CDR1 is SEHNR and CDR2 FQNEAQ (reference sequence). The CDR3 here is CASSPRTGVTEAFF. The CDR3 DNA reads TGTGCCAGCAGCCCTAGGACAGGGGTCACTGAAGCTTTCTTT.

The V call is TRBV19, the J call TRBJ1-5; TRBD1 agrees at 7 bases. This CDR3 spans 15 amino acids. Germline loops: CDR1 LNHDA, CDR2 SQIVND (reference sequence). V lost 5 bases to trimming and J lost 0 bases; unmatched junction nucleotides: 4. CDR3 region: CASSSGQYSNQPQHF. For the CDR3, the DNA is TGTGCCAGTAGTTCGGGACAGTATAGCAATCAGCCCCAGCATTTT.

J is TRBJ1-1 and V is TRBV4-3; TRBD1 might be the D (5 bases). The CDR3 extends over 15 amino acids. The V gene's germline CDR1 is LGHNA and CDR2 YSLEER. V shed 1 base and J shed 1 base, with 10 bases lying between them. The DNA of the CDR3 is TGCGCCAGCAGCCAAGCGGGACTTGCGAACACTGAAGCTTTCTTT. Its protein product is CASSQAGLANTEAFF.

CDR3 DNA: TGTGCCAGCAGTCCGACAGGGGGTTCCTACGAGCAGTACTTC. Its protein is CASSPTGGSYEQYF. The chain uses TRBV28 and TRBJ2-7, with TRBD1 matching over 9 bases. The CDR3 loop spans 14 amino acids. From germline, CDR1 is MDHEN and CDR2 SYDVKM. After removal of 5 bases from V and 1 base from J, the junction contained 3 bases not matched to a gene.

By share, this clone ranks as medium-sized. This sequence joins TRBV6-5 and TRBJ2-7; TRBD2 matches 16 bases. The CDR3 sequence is 15 residues long. V lost 7 bases to trimming and J lost 12 bases; unmatched junction nucleotides: 12. The germline gives CDR1 MNHEY, CDR2 SVGAGI. This CDR3 reads CASKAGLAGGRRGYF. The CDR3 nucleotides are TGTGCCAGCAAGGCGGGACTAGCGGGAGGGCGTCGCGGGTACTTC.

The genes are TRBV19 and TRBJ1-5, with TRBD1 identical over 10 bases. Germline lookup yields CDR1 LNHDA and CDR2 SQIVND (reference sequence). The CDR3 spans 16 residues. Trimming at V came to 7 bases and at J to 1 base, leaving 7 bases not matched to a gene. In DNA form, the CDR3 reads TGTGCCAGTAATCACCAGACAGGGGGCAGCAATCAGCCCCAGCATTTT. It yields the protein CASNHQTGGSNQPQHF.

This rearrangement joins TRBV28 to TRBJ2-5; a weak D match, TRBD1 (5 bases). Germline V gene data show CDR1 as MDHEN and CDR2 as SYDVKM. The germline V and J ends were trimmed by 2 bases and 4 bases, with 14 bases remaining between them. The CDR3 extends over 15 amino acids. The CDR3 spells CASSLRQPQAETQYF. CDR3 bases: TGTGCCAGCAGTTTACGACAGCCCCAAGCAGAGACCCAGTACTTC.

The chain employs TRBV9 and TRBJ1-2; unclear D gene. Looked up from germline, CDR1 is SGDLS and CDR2 is YYNGEE. The CDR3 loop spans 16 amino acids. V shed 5 bases and J shed 3 bases, with 20 bases lying between them. In DNA, the CDR3 is TGTGCCAGCAGTCCCACCTCCGGGGAGCGGGACTATGGCTACACCTTC. Translation gives CASSPTSGERDYGYTF.

The genes are TRBV12-5 and TRBJ1-1; maybe TRBD1 (5 bases). This CDR3 region has 12 residues. Trimming took 1 base from V and 11 from J, leaving 11 bases between them. Germline CDR1 reads LGHNT; CDR2 reads FRNRAP. CDR3 DNA sequence: TGTGCTAGTGGTTTGGGAGAAGGGGATGCTTTCTTT. Its protein product is CASGLGEGDAFF.

This clone appeared a single time. The rearrangement links TRBV19 to TRBJ2-1, with 10 bases fitting TRBD2. The CDR3 loop spans 16 amino acids. V dropped 3 bases and J dropped 2; count of bases not matched to a gene: 4. Germline CDR1 is LNHDA and CDR2 is SQIVND (reference sequence). The CDR3 here is CASSIATSGTYNEQFF. The CDR3 nucleotides read TGTGCCAGTAGTATCGCTACTAGCGGGACCTACAATGAGCAGTTCTTC.

The V and J genes are TRBV30 and TRBJ1-3, with 9 positions matching TRBD1. This CDR3 is 15 amino acids long. The ends lost 1 base at V and 2 bases at J; junction bases unmatched: 3. Germline loops: CDR1 GTSNPN, CDR2 SVGIG (reference sequence). In DNA form, the CDR3 reads TGTGCCTGGAGTGACAGGGGGCATGCTGGAAACACCATATATTTT. Amino acid sequence: CAWSDRGHAGNTIYF.

The genes are TRBV18 and TRBJ2-1, with a tentative D call TRBD1 (5 bases). The V gene lost 4 bases and the J gene lost 0 bases, with 10 bases spanning the gap. Per germline, CDR1 KGHSH and CDR2 LQKENI. The CDR3 covers 15 residues. CDR3 residues: CASSRGPSSYNEQFF. The CDR3 nucleotides read TGTGCCAGCTCACGGGGCCCTAGCTCCTACAATGAGCAGTTCTTC.